The rows below give T cell receptor beta chains drawn from one sample of a study of blood T cells in healthy people across ages. One entry per CDR3 protein results from TCRdb running MiXCR on the 5' RACE reads. The sample has roughly 1,700,000 distinct CDR3 sequences; 28% are singletons. Sequenced sample: blood. The receptors stem from a woman aged 25-40 years in good health. Each CDR3 is given without its conserved first and last residue. The order of the fields is J gene, V gene, clone size, CDR3 protein. Clone size is not always given. Where it is, it says once, few, many or a class for expanded clones.

TRBJ2-3,TRBV5-1,-,ASSLPTGSSTDTQY
TRBJ1-1,TRBV6-2/TRBV6-3,-,ASSPNQGSANTEAF
TRBJ2-1,TRBV7-2,few,ASSSMSYNEQF
TRBJ1-4,TRBV12-5,-,ASGLVPNPNEKLF
TRBJ1-2,TRBV2,few,ARSSRDRVSILGYT
TRBJ2-3,TRBV12-3/TRBV12-4,-,ASSGTTGRADTEY
TRBJ2-1,TRBV29-1,many,SAGRLLAGGDNEQF
TRBJ2-2,TRBV29-1,-,SVEPGGYSGGELF
TRBJ2-1,TRBV10-1,many,ASSGKRGIGNEQF
TRBJ2-1,TRBV20-1,-,SARIAGGPYIEQF
TRBJ1-2,TRBV5-5,few,ASSYGTGGPGYGYT
TRBJ2-1,TRBV27,-,ASSRDRGSMNEQF
TRBJ2-6,TRBV20-1,-,SARNTPFGANVLT
TRBJ2-7,TRBV12-5,-,ASGFNLRDRGLYEQY
TRBJ2-1,TRBV10-3,many,AISGGDPNEQF
TRBJ2-3,TRBV12-3/TRBV12-4,many,ASSARTDTQY
TRBJ2-7,TRBV5-1,few,ASSRVGTSGGSSYEQY
TRBJ2-3,TRBV5-1,-,ATALGVTDTQY
TRBJ2-1,TRBV20-1,few,SALHGAAYNEQF
TRBJ2-1,TRBV3-1,many,ATGTGSYNEQF
TRBJ1-1,TRBV20-1,few,SAQQGGTEAF
TRBJ1-2,TRBV4-2,few,ASSQVRASSSSGYT
TRBJ1-3,TRBV4-2,-,ASSQEGQNSGNTIY
TRBJ1-1,TRBV28,few,ASSSPAGSTNIAF
TRBJ1-1,TRBV7-9,few,ASSLSVGQVDFTEAF
TRBJ1-2,TRBV4-1,-,ASSQIGGAHGYT
-,TRBV12-3/TRBV12-4,many,ASSFDNEQY
TRBJ2-1,TRBV6-5,-,ASSYKRLAGGNEQF
TRBJ2-1,TRBV5-1,-,ASSLRAGTINEQF
TRBJ2-1,TRBV10-3,-,AVSELGGGNDEQF
TRBJ2-2,TRBV20-1,-,SASSPNTGELF
TRBJ2-7,TRBV15,few,ATSRDLGNPHEQY
TRBJ2-3,TRBV4-1,-,ASSPSRVADTQY
TRBJ1-5,TRBV12-3/TRBV12-4,-,ARGLTGDQPQH
TRBJ2-3,TRBV7-9,-,ASSLVRGGFTDTQY
TRBJ2-1,TRBV20-1,-,SAGASGIDKQF
TRBJ2-3,TRBV11-2,once,ASSSVRRTSTDTQY
TRBJ2-7,TRBV28,few,ASRTTREQY
TRBJ2-3,TRBV20-1,many,SASGGTDTQY
TRBJ2-1,TRBV10-2,few,ASRGLARSNEQF
TRBJ2-3,TRBV20-1,few,SAVTGGRTDTQY
TRBJ1-5,TRBV21-1,-,ASSKGEGANQPQH
TRBJ2-7,TRBV12-3/TRBV12-4,-,ASNIAGVTYEQY
TRBJ1-1,TRBV29-1,-,SVENPGAEAF
TRBJ2-5,TRBV19,-,ASNKGTLQGETQY
TRBJ2-3,TRBV15,many,ATSRDLRDTQY
TRBJ1-5,TRBV5-1,few,ASSLEGTGNRPQH
TRBJ2-3,TRBV20-1,-,SARDAAGGRDTQY
TRBJ1-1,TRBV29-1,-,SVERRGNTEAF
TRBJ1-5,TRBV29-1,-,SVSPGSNQPQH
TRBJ2-7,TRBV4-3,many,ASSPGTSALYEQY
TRBJ2-7,TRBV14,few,ASSRTGELPYEQY
TRBJ2-7,TRBV20-1,many,SASGLAGSGEQY
TRBJ2-7,TRBV5-1,-,ASSYGTGVSYEQY
TRBJ2-5,TRBV20-1,many,SASLVNFEGETQY